This TCR beta chain originates from a study of T cell responses to AZD1222 COVID-19 vaccine. Assay: immunoSEQ multiplex PCR; the TCRdb copy retains only in-frame clones and omits some. In the table there are fewer than 120,000 clones, 94% of which are singletons. This clone appeared once. Antigen: not known. The V gene's germline CDR1 is SGHAT and CDR2 FQNNGV. The CDR3 totals 15 residues. Trimming removed 1 base at V and 0 bases at J, with 10 bases between. Regarding the study as a whole: Spike-specific TCR breadth and depth both grew after two AZD1222 doses. Clonal diversity may have been underestimated, and the donors were mostly white British, with more females than males. Only after the peak T cell response were repertoires sampled. Reportedly, nearly half the spike-specific TCRs target unmutated variant regions.

The rearrangement joins TRBV11-2 to TRBJ2-7, with TRBD1 as a possible D gene (7 bases). The source of this sequence is an adult who received the AZD1222 COVID-19 vaccine. The starting material was peripheral blood, obtained 28 days after the second AZD1222 dose. CDR3 sequence (DNA): TGTGCCAGCAGCTTAGTGCAGGGGGGCTCCTACGAGCAGTACTTC. Translating it yields CASSLVQGGSYEQYF.